The 29 T cell receptor beta chains below all came from one sample that was sequenced in a study of blood T cell repertoires in COVID-19. TCRdb's copy holds only in-frame clones and misses some; the assay was immunoSEQ multiplex PCR. This repertoire shows under 250,000 clones, around four fifths found once; its top ten account for more than 6%. What was sequenced was peripheral blood. These receptors all stem from a woman aged 55-69 years with active or convalescent COVID-19.

This clone came up once. V gene TRBV6-1 combines with J gene TRBJ1-4, with TRBD1 as a possible D gene (6 bases). CDR1 and CDR2 (germline): MNHNS, SASEGT. V dropped 4 bases and J dropped 3 bases, with 15 bases sitting between them. The CDR3 consists of 16 residues. CDR3 sequence reads: CASSVVDRPSNEKLFF. CDR3 sequence (DNA): TGTGCCAGCAGTGTTGTGGACAGACCTTCTAATGAAAAACTGTTTTTT.

This chain uses TRBV4-1 with TRBJ1-1; possible D gene TRBD1, 5 bases. Germline V gene data show CDR1 as MGHRA and CDR2 as YSYEKL. The CDR3 is made up of 16 amino acids. Trimming shortened V by 2 bases and J by 5 bases, and 18 bases separated the two germline ends. The DNA of the CDR3 is TGCGCCAGCAGCCAATCGCCCGGGCCCCGGGGGACTGAAGCTTTCTTT. Its protein is CASSQSPGPRGTEAFF.

CDR3 residues: CASSPNRLGVGEQFF. The CDR3 DNA follows: TGTGCCAGCAGCCCAAACCGACTAGGTGTAGGTGAGCAGTTCTTC. The chain is built from TRBV7-3 and TRBJ2-1; D may be TRBD2 (6 bases). The CDR3 sequence is 15 residues long. Germline CDR1 SGHTA, CDR2 FQGTGA. The V end lost 5 bases, the J end lost 9 bases, and 20 bases lay between the germline ends.

The chain carries TRBV4-2 and TRBJ1-1; maybe TRBD1 (6 bases). Germline V gene lookup returns CDR1 LGHNA and CDR2 YNFKEQ. Trimming stripped 0 bases from V and 4 bases from J, with 12 bases between. The CDR3 is 15 residues long. The CDR3 spells CASSQDLGASTEAFF. The CDR3 DNA sequence: TGTGCCAGCAGCCAAGATCTGGGGGCTAGCACTGAAGCTTTCTTT.

This clone was seen only a few times. V gene TRBV6-5 combines with J gene TRBJ2-1; D not certain. V dropped 2 bases and J dropped 4 bases, with 12 bases sitting between them. The CDR3 length is 15 residues. Germline CDR1 and CDR2: MNHEY and SVGAGI. CDR3 sequence reads: CASSYRQVDYNEQFF. In DNA form, the CDR3 reads TGTGCCAGCAGTTACCGGCAGGTAGATTACAATGAGCAGTTCTTC.

The chain links TRBV30 to TRBJ1-6, with unresolved D. The CDR3 consists of 12 residues. V was trimmed by 2 bases and J by 7 bases, leaving 6 bases between them. The germline CDR1 and CDR2 sequences are GTSNPN and SVGIG (reference sequence). CDR3 sequence: CAWSLRNSPLHF. The CDR3, as DNA: TGTGCCTGGAGTTTGAGGAATTCACCCCTCCACTTT.

The gene calls are TRBV6-5 and TRBJ1-1; 7 positions agree with TRBD1. The germline CDR1 and CDR2 sequences are MNHEY and SVGAGI. This CDR3 is built from 14 residues. The trim removed 6 bases at V and 7 bases at J, leaving 11 bases unmatched. The chain's CDR3 is CASRPTGTVFEAFF. The CDR3, as DNA: TGTGCCAGCAGGCCGACAGGGACCGTGTTTGAAGCTTTCTTT.

This clone was seen just once. V is TRBV7-8 and J is TRBJ2-3; TRBD2 agrees at 15 bases. Germline values: CDR1 SGHVS, CDR2 FQNEAQ. After removal of 5 bases from V and 1 base from J, the junction contained 4 bases not matched to a gene. The CDR3 consists of 17 residues. CDR3 in DNA: TGTGCCAGCAGCCTACGGACTAGCGGGGGGGGCACAGATACGCAGTATTTT. It specifies CASSLRTSGGGTDTQYF.

The CDR3 sequence: CASSRTGVGYEQYF. The CDR3 bases are TGTGCCAGTAGTAGGACAGGGGTTGGCTACGAGCAGTACTTC. J is TRBJ2-7 and V is TRBV19; 9 bases are shared with TRBD1. The CDR3 is made up of 14 amino acids. The germline V gene encodes CDR1 LNHDA and CDR2 SQIVND (reference sequence). The ends lost 4 bases at V and 3 bases at J; junction bases unmatched: 4.

The gene calls are TRBV14 and TRBJ2-1, with 9 bases lining up with TRBD2. The CDR3 has 16 residues. CDR1 and CDR2 (germline): SGHDN, FVKESK. The V segment lost 2 bases and the J segment 3 bases; nucleotides outside the gene matches: 5. This chain's CDR3 is CASSQPGLANYNEQFF. CDR3 DNA sequence: TGTGCCAGCAGCCAACCGGGACTAGCCAACTACAATGAGCAGTTCTTC.

The gene calls are TRBV15 and TRBJ1-2, with D perhaps matching TRBD1 (5 bases). Germline assignment: CDR1 LNHNV and CDR2 YYDKDF (reference sequence). The CDR3 contains 16 residues. Trimming cost V 0 bases and J 4 bases, with 15 bases left between them. The CDR3 coding sequence is TGTGCCACCAGCAGAGATTATCTAGGGGATAGCTATGGCTACACCTTC. This gives the protein CATSRDYLGDSYGYTF.

Turning to this clone: Other DNA sequences within the sample encode an identical CDR3. The rearrangement links TRBV5-4 to TRBJ2-7; TRBD2 matches at 9 bases. This CDR3 comprises 15 residues. Germline V gives CDR1 SGHNT, CDR2 YYREEE (reference sequence). As DNA, the CDR3 is TGTGCCAGCAGCATTAGCGGGGGACGACTATACGAACAGTACGTC. Its translation: CASSISGGRLYEQYV.

The chain combines TRBV9 with TRBJ1-2; a weak D match, TRBD1 (5 bases). V was trimmed by 0 bases and J by 4 bases, leaving 13 bases between them. The V gene's germline CDR1 is SGDLS and CDR2 YYNGEE. This CDR3 has 15 amino acids. The DNA for the CDR3 is TGTGCCAGCAGCGTAGCAGCGGGGGGAACCTATGGCTACACCTTC. It yields the protein CASSVAAGGTYGYTF.

The rearrangement uses TRBV7-8 and TRBJ2-5, with 9 bases that match TRBD2. There are 11 residues in the CDR3. Germline-derived CDR1 and CDR2 are SGHVS and FQNEAQ. The V and J ends lost 5 bases and 13 bases, in that order; junction bases with no gene match: 5. CDR3: CASSAGLALYF. For the CDR3, the DNA is TGTGCCAGCAGCGCCGGACTAGCGCTGTACTTC.

The rearrangement uses TRBV19 and TRBJ1-4; TRBD1 matches at 7 bases. Trimming at V came to 6 bases and at J to 10 bases, leaving 8 bases not matched to a gene. The germline V gene encodes CDR1 LNHDA and CDR2 SQIVND (reference sequence). The CDR3 consists of 13 residues. The CDR3 region has the DNA TGTGCCAGTAGCCTGACAGGGTCTGGAAAACTGTTTTTT. Translating gives CASSLTGSGKLFF.

The chain employs TRBV13 and TRBJ1-2; 8 bases match TRBD1. Per the germline V gene, CDR1 is PRHDT and CDR2 is FYEKMQ (reference sequence). There are 16 residues in the CDR3. Losses at the gene ends were 5 bases for V and 3 bases for J; bases not matched to a gene: 11. The CDR3 region has the DNA TGTGCCAGCAGCGCTCGGACAGGGAGGGACGACTATGGCTACACCTTC. Protein: CASSARTGRDDYGYTF.

The chain combines TRBV7-8 with TRBJ2-2, with TRBD2 matching over 10 bases. With V trimmed by 0 bases and J by 6 bases, 19 bases remained unmatched. Germline V lookup: CDR1 SGHVS, CDR2 FQNEAQ. The CDR3 sequence is 21 residues long. CDR3 coding DNA: TGTGCCAGCAGCTTAGCCACCGGGAGAGGAGCGGGAGGGACTAACGCCGGGGAGCTGTTTTTT. Translation gives CASSLATGRGAGGTNAGELFF.

The rearrangement uses TRBV11-2 and TRBJ2-7, with TRBD1 identical over 7 bases. Looked up from germline, CDR1 is SGHAT and CDR2 is FQNNGV. The trim removed 5 bases at V and 3 bases at J, leaving 1 base unmatched. The CDR3 contains 12 residues. The CDR3 nucleotides are TGTGCCAGCAGCAACAGGGGCTACGAGCAGTACTTC. This gives the protein CASSNRGYEQYF.

The chain is built from TRBV5-1 and TRBJ2-1, with 9 nucleotides matching TRBD2. CDR3 length equals 15 residues. V was clipped by 0 bases and J by 10 bases; unmatched bases: 8. Per germline, CDR1 SGHRS and CDR2 YFSETQ. The CDR3 DNA sequence: TGCGCCAGCAGCTTGGTAATAGCGGGAGTACGAGAGCAGTTCTTC. As protein: CASSLVIAGVREQFF.

This clone was found a few times. V gene TRBV19 combines with J gene TRBJ2-2; 7 positions match TRBD2. CDR1 LNHDA and CDR2 SQIVND come from the germline V gene (reference sequence). The CDR3 runs 13 residues. V lost 9 bases to trimming and J lost 7 bases; unmatched junction nucleotides: 8. CDR3 region: CASEAGSGGELFF. The CDR3 bases are TGTGCCAGCGAAGCGGGGTCTGGCGGGGAGCTGTTTTTT.

The V gene is TRBV3-1 (or the pseudogene TRBV3-2), the J gene TRBJ2-5, with 10 nucleotides matching TRBD1. Germline V gives CDR1 LGHDT, CDR2 YNNKEL (reference sequence). The CDR3 contains 15 residues. Trimming cost V 6 bases and J 7 bases; bases outside gene matches: 11. The CDR3 nucleotides read TGTGCCAGCAGTCTCCGGGACAGGGGCAGGGGGACCCAGTACTTC. Translation: CASSLRDRGRGTQYF.

The chain employs TRBV3-1 (or the pseudogene TRBV3-2) and TRBJ2-1, with D maybe TRBD2 (5 bases). Germline CDR1 is LGHDT and CDR2 is YNNKEL (reference sequence). The CDR3 contains 13 residues. Trimming stripped 4 bases from V and 4 bases from J, with 8 bases between. The CDR3 sequence: CASSLGVYNEQFF. The CDR3 DNA is TGTGCCAGCAGCCTCGGGGTATACAATGAGCAGTTCTTC.

This chain uses TRBV4-1 with TRBJ2-7, with 8 positions matching TRBD1. Germline V gene data show CDR1 as MGHRA and CDR2 as YSYEKL. This CDR3 is built from 14 residues. Unmatched junction bases numbered 5, after V lost 4 bases and J lost 3 bases. CDR3 coding DNA: TGCGCCAGCAGCCTCGACAGGGGCCTCTACGAGCAGTACTTC. It codes for CASSLDRGLYEQYF.

This sequence joins TRBV28 and TRBJ2-6; 11 nucleotides line up with TRBD1. The germline V gene has CDR1 MDHEN and CDR2 SYDVKM. V was pared by 8 bases and J by 0 bases, with 6 bases of the junction left unmatched. This CDR3 is 17 amino acids long. The chain's CDR3 is CASFRDRGFSGANVLTF. DNA for the CDR3: TGTGCCAGCTTCCGGGACAGGGGGTTCTCTGGGGCCAACGTCCTGACTTTC.

The chain joins TRBV6-5 to TRBJ1-6, with TRBD1 matching 7 bases. The CDR3 loop spans 14 amino acids. V shed 8 bases, J shed 7 bases, and the junction held 8 bases outside the gene matches. Germline V gene data show CDR1 as MNHEY and CDR2 as SVGAGI. CDR3 sequence (DNA): TGTGCCAGCGAAGTGATGGACAGGAATTCACCCCTCCACTTT. Protein sequence: CASEVMDRNSPLHF.

This chain links TRBV6-6 with TRBJ2-3; 10 nucleotides match TRBD2. The V segment lost 5 bases and the J segment 0 bases; nucleotides outside the gene matches: 5. CDR1 is MNHNY and CDR2 is SVGAGI in the germline V gene (reference sequence). The CDR3 length is 16 residues. This chain's CDR3 is CASSPWTSGSTDTQYF. The CDR3 bases are TGTGCCAGCAGTCCTTGGACTAGCGGAAGCACAGATACGCAGTATTTT.

The J gene is TRBJ2-7, the V gene TRBV6-5; D ambiguous. The CDR3 is 13 residues long. Trimming removed 8 bases from V and 3 bases from J, with 14 bases in between. Germline V lookup: CDR1 MNHEY, CDR2 SVGAGI. The CDR3 nucleotides are TGTGCCAGCTCGCTAGAACGGGTCTACGAGCAGTACGTC. Its translation: CASSLERVYEQYV.

This sequence joins TRBV27 and TRBJ1-2; 7 bases are a match to TRBD1. Trimming removed 5 bases from V and 7 bases from J; junction bases left unmatched: 13. The CDR3 length is 15 residues. In germline, CDR1 is MNHEY, CDR2 SMNVEV (reference sequence). The DNA of the CDR3 is TGTGCCAGCAGTGCCGTTGGGACAGCGGGCGTTGGCTACACCTTC. This encodes CASSAVGTAGVGYTF.

The chain carries TRBV5-1 and TRBJ2-5; D is unresolved. The V and J ends lost 0 bases and 2 bases respectively, with 14 bases between them. The CDR3 is 16 residues long. From germline, CDR1 is SGHRS and CDR2 YFSETQ. CDR3 region: CASSLVGGRSQETQYF. In DNA form, the CDR3 reads TGCGCCAGCAGCTTGGTAGGTGGTAGGAGTCAAGAGACCCAGTACTTC.